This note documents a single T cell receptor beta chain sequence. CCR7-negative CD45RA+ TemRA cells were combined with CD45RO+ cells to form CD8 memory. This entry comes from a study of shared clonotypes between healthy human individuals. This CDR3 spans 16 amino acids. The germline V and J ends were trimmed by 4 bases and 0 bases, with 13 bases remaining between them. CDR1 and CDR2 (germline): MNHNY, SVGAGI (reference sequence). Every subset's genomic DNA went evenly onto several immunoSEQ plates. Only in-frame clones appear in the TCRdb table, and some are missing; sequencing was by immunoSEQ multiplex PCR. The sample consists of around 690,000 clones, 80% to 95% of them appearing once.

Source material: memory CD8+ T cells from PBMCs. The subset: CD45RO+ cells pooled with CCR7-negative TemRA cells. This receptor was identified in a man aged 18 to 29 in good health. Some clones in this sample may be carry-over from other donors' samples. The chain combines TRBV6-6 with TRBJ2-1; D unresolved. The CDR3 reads CASSWWTESSYNEQFF. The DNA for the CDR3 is TGTGCCAGCAGTTGGTGGACGGAGAGCTCCTACAATGAGCAGTTCTTC.